This T cell receptor beta chain is drawn from a study of tumor-infiltrating lymphocytes in primary liver carcinoma (dated by TCRdb to about 2017). Background for the entire study: About five patients with histopathologically diagnosed primary liver carcinoma underwent surgical resection in China between late 2015 and 2016. TCRbeta repertoire sequencing covered about 35 specimens from 5 patients: around 25 tumor regions, 5 adjacent noncancerous liver tissues and 5 peripheral blood samples. The five patients had tumors of stage T1-T3 N0M0, with maximum diameters ranging from about 4 to 11 cm. Across five regions of each liver tumor, along with adjacent normal tissue and blood, the study brought together TCRbeta repertoire sequencing, expression microarrays and whole-exome sequencing. Roughly 3.5 to 8 million productive TCRbeta reads were obtained per sample, and no significant difference in read depth was found between tissue types. Of the five patients, three men and two women aged 30 to 69 years, four had hepatocellular carcinoma and one had combined HCC and intrahepatic cholangiocarcinoma. Technical replicate repertoires showed high reproducibility, with mean shared-clone rates roughly 0.89 and correlation coefficients above 0.95. Study-wide conclusions, independent of this receptor: Consistent with antigen-driven expansion, pairs of tumor regions showed higher repertoire overlap (mean roughly 36%) than either tumor-adjacent pairs (approximately 17%) or tumor-blood pairs (roughly 15%). Comparison of CD4+ and CD8+ T cell repertoires was precluded by the use of bulk unsorted samples. Only the TCR beta chain was sequenced, which likely underestimates true repertoire diversity because unpaired alpha chains were not captured. The study included only a handful of patients, and the authors note findings should be validated in a larger study. The top 250 clones made up a significantly larger repertoire fraction in tumors than in blood (p = 0.039).

The trim is 0 bases for V and 7 bases for J, with a gap of 11 bases between the germline ends. Taken from the germline V gene (reference sequence), the CDR1 and CDR2 loops are SGHKS and YYEKEE. From its cysteine to its phenylalanine, the CDR3 spans 13 amino acids. The kept DNA is CDR3 alone, 39 bases in frame from the first base. Blood RNA was extracted from unsorted whole blood with TRIzol reagent; germline DNA came from the DNeasy Blood & Tissue kit. Patients had chronic HBV infection and were treatment-naive at sampling. Before surgery, roughly 4.2 milliliters of peripheral blood were drawn into K2EDTA tubes. Details on this clonotype: Its binding antigen is unknown. Base-call qualities are not available, and no considerably larger clone is one nucleotide away.

Starting from approximately 0.5 ug total RNA, TCRbeta-specific cDNA was produced by reverse transcription with a constant-region primer and ProtoScript II reverse transcriptase. Construction of the TCRbeta libraries relied on three nested rounds of multiplex PCR, following a slightly modified ARM-PCR procedure. Each of the first two PCR rounds ran for approximately 10 cycles and used multiplex TRBV1-TRBV30 forward primers together with a Cbeta reverse primer. Sample barcodes and Illumina adapters were added in a final 25-cycle PCR with Deep VentR polymerase. Before sequencing, amplicons of 200-500 bp were purified from gel using a QIAquick gel extraction kit. An Illumina HiSeq 2500 was used to sequence the TCRbeta amplicons with 250-bp paired-end reads. The paper's processing steps were these. Quality trimming of reads was performed with Trimmomatic v0.33, and paired reads were merged with FLASH v1.2.11 so that full CDR3 sequences could be recovered. V, D and J germline segments were assigned to the rearranged TCRbeta sequences using MiGEC v1.2.1b. VDJtools v1.0.0 computed clonotype statistics and Shannon-Wiener diversity indices. Except for diversity analysis, only each sample's 250 most abundant clonotypes were used in subsequent analyses to reduce sampling bias. TCRdb trimmed public reads at Q25 via fastp, called clones via MiXCR and kept in-frame beta chains. Identical CDR3 proteins give one entry, which carries the most common genes and DNA. TCRdb's processing, not the study's, gives the V and J calls here. This sample comprises 250,000 to 350,000 distinct CDR3 sequences, roughly 60% of them detected only once. Of the sample, about 15% is held by the ten largest clones.

This clonotype originated in a woman aged 25 to 45 with primary liver carcinoma and hepatitis B virus infection. Sequenced: peripheral blood. The sequence joins TRBV5-5 to TRBJ2-7; the D gene lacks a confident call. The DNA reads as follows: TGTGCCAGCAGCTTGGGGACGGGCTGGGAGCAGTACTTC. Translated, this is CASSLGTGWEQYF. Beyond the CDR3, the reference TRBV5-5 and TRBJ2-7 genes provide the residues; the full variable domain reads: DAGVTQSPTHLIKTRGQQVTLRCSPISGHKSVSWYQQVLGQGPQFIFQYYEKEERGRGNFPDRFSARQFPNYSSELNVNALLLGDSALYLCASSLGTGWEQYFGPGTRLTVT.